The clone carrying this TCR beta chain appeared a single time. The data originate from a study of T cells in Graves' hyperthyroidism and ophthalmopathy. Between the trimmed V and J ends, which lost 3 bases and 3 bases, there was a span of 6 bases. CDR3 length: 12 amino acids. CDR1 ENHRY and CDR2 SYGVKD come from the germline V gene. Amplification yielded TCR beta CDR3 regions, with RNA transcripts as the source. When the TCR CDR3 underwent first-round RT-PCR, the HTBI primer set was used. TCRdb reanalysed the multiplex PCR reads using MiXCR and keeps one entry per CDR3 protein. Of hundreds of thousands of distinct CDR3 sequences detected, 25% appear once; the ten largest clones hold 25% to 30%.

Sequencing used blood. The rearrangement joins TRBV10-3 to TRBJ2-7; unclear D gene. The clonotype originates from a man in his forties or fifties with Graves' hyperthyroidism that later progressed to Graves' ophthalmopathy. The chain's CDR3 is CAISDGDYEQYF. DNA of the CDR3: TGTGCCATCAGTGATGGAGACTACGAGCAGTACTTC.